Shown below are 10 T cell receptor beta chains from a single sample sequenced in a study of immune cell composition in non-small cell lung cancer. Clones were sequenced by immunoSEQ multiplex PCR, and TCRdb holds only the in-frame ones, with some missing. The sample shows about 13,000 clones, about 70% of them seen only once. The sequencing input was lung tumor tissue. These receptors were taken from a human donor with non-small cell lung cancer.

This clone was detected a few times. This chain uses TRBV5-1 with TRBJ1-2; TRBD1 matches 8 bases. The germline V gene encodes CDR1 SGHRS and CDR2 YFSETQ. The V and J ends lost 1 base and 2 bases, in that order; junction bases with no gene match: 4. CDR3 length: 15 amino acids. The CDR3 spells CASSLQGQGNYGYTF. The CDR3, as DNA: TGCGCCAGCAGCTTGCAAGGACAGGGAAACTATGGCTACACCTTC.

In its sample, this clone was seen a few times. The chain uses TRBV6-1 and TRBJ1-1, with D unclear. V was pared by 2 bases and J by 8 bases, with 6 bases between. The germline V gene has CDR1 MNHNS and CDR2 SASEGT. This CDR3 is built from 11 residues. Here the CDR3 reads CASSEYLEAFF. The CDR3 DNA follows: TGTGCCAGCAGTGAATACTTAGAAGCTTTCTTT.

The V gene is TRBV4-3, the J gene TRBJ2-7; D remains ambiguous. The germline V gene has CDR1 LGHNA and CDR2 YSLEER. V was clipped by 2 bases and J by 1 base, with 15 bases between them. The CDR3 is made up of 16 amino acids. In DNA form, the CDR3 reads TGCGCCAGCAGCCAAACGCGTCGGAGTGGGTCCTACGAGCAGTACTTC. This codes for CASSQTRRSGSYEQYF.

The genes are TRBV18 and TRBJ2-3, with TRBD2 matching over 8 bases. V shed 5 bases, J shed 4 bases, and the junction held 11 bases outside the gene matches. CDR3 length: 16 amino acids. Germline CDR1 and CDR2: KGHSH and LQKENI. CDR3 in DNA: TGTGCCAGCTCATCACTAGCGGTCCGCTCCTCAGATACGCAGTATTTT. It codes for CASSSLAVRSSDTQYF.

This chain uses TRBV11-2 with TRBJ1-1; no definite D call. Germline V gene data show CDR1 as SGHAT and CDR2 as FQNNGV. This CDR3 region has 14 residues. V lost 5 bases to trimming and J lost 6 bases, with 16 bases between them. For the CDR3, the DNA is TGTGCCAGCAGCGCCGACACCCGGCGGGCTGAAGCTTTCTTT. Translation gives CASSADTRRAEAFF.

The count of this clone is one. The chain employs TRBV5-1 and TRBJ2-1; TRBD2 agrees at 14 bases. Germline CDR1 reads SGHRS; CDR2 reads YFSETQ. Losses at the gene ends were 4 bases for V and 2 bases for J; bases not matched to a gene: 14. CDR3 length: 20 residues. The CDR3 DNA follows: TGCGCCAGCAGCGCGCCCGGGACTAGCGGGAGTGGCAACGCCTACAATGAGCAGTTCTTC. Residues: CASSAPGTSGSGNAYNEQFF. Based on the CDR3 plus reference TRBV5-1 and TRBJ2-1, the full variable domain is KAGVTQTPRYLIKTRGQQVTLSCSPISGHRSVSWYQQTPGQGLQFLFEYFSETQRNKGNFPGRFSGRQFSNSRSEMNVSTLELGDSALYLCASSAPGTSGSGNAYNEQFFGPGTRLTVL.

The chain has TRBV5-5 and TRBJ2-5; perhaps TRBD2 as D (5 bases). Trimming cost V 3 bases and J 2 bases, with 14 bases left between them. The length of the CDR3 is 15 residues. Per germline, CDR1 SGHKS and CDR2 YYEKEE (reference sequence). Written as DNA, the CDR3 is TGTGCCAGCAGCTCTATCCCGGGGTTTCAAGAGACCCAGTACTTC. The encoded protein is CASSSIPGFQETQYF.

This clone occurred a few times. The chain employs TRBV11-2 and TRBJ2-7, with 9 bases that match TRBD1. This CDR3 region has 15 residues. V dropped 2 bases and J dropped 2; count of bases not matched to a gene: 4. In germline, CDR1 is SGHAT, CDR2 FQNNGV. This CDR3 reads CASSLSGQGTYEQYF. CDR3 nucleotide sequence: TGTGCCAGCAGCTTATCTGGACAGGGGACCTACGAGCAGTACTTC.

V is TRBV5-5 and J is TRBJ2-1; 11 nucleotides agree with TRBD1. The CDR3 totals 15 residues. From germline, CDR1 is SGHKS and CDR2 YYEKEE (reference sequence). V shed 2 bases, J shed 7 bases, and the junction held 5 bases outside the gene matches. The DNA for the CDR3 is TGTGCCAGCAGCTTCGGGGACAGGGGGAGAAATGAGCAGTTCTTC. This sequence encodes CASSFGDRGRNEQFF.

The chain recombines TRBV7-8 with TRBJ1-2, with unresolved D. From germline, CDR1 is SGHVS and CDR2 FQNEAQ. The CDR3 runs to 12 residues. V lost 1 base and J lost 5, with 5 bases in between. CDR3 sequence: CASSLGGYGYTF. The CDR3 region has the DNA TGTGCCAGCAGCTTAGGAGGGTATGGCTACACCTTC.